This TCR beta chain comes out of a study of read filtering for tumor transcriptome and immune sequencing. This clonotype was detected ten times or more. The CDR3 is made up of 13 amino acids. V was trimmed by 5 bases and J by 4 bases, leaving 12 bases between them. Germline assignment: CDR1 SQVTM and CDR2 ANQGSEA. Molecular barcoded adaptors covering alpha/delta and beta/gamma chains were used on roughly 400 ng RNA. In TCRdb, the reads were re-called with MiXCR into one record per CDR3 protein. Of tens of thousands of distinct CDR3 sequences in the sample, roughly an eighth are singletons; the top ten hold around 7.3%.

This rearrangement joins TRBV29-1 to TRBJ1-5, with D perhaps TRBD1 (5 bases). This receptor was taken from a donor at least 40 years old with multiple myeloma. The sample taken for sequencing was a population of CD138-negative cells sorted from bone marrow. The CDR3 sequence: CSVSQASNQPQHF. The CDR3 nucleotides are TGCAGCGTTTCACAGGCCTCAAATCAGCCCCAGCATTTT.